The T cell receptor beta chain described here comes from a study of vaccination and CD4 T cells after COVID-19 (dated by TCRdb to between 2020 and 2023). Regarding the research as a whole: Convalescent patients had a positive SARS-CoV-2 result on nasal swab PCR, and of these patients, about ten had mild disease and one had severe disease. The convalescent cohort comprised six males and four females, including two Hispanic individuals, seven Caucasians, two Asians and one multiracial person. Participants got two doses of the Pfizer-BioNTech BNT162b2 vaccine (n=8) or two doses of the Moderna mRNA-1273 vaccine (n=2). Post-COVID blood samples were collected from convalescent patients a median of around 100 days after diagnosis, with a range of about 30 to 170 days. Post-vaccine blood samples were taken a median of about 72 days after the second vaccine dose, with a range of about 13 to 250 days. For stimulating the cultures, overlapping spike peptide pools were used, derived from SARS-CoV-2 as well as from the common cold coronaviruses HCoV-NL63, HCoV-OC43 and HCoV-229E. Control cultures received a CEFX viral epitope pool as the positive control, an HIV-1 Nef peptide pool as the negative control, or no peptide. In roughly 10 COVID-19 convalescent patients and several infection-naive healthy vaccine recipients, the spike-specific CD4+ TCR repertoire before mRNA vaccination was compared with the repertoire after mRNA vaccination.

Results the study describes overall, beyond this receptor: In convalescent patients, a median about 86% of post-vaccine SARS-CoV-2-reactive clones were detected only after vaccination, and vaccine-specific priming was suggested by this finding. Although the median number of SARS-CoV-2-reactive clonotypes went up from 20 to 25 after infection to 35 to 40 after vaccination, the increase was not significant. Relatively few convalescent patients were included in the study, and early timepoints after natural infection were not analyzed. Of the vaccine-specific clones found in convalescent patients, nearly all (304 of 307) were mono-reactive for SARS-CoV-2 spike instead of being cross-reactive with common cold coronaviruses.

The receptor library was made with PCR. TCR sequencing of DNA from cultured CD4+ T cells used the Oncomine TCR Beta short-read assay at the Johns Hopkins FTIC core. Genomic DNA was extracted from the cultured CD4+ T cells with the QIAamp micro DNA kit. Oncomine TCR Beta libraries from cultured CD4+ T cells were pooled using unique dual indexes and sequenced on an Illumina iSeq 100. The authors' analysis ran thus. Non-productive sequences were filtered out, and CDR3s that did not start with C, did not end with F or W, or were shorter than 7 amino acids were discarded. Antigen-specific clonotypes were identified with the MANAFEST web application by comparing peptide-stimulated wells with reference and other culture wells. For a clone to be called positive, the clone needed an FDR below 0.05, an odds ratio above 5, and a productive frequency above 0.1% in at least two of three replicate wells. Clonotypes that were significantly expanded in both SARS-CoV-2 spike wells and at least one common cold coronavirus spike condition were defined as cross-reactive. Using R version 3.6.1, CDR3 homology was evaluated through Levenshtein distances (stringdist) along with unrooted phylogenetic trees (ape). TCRdb's own reprocessing of the public reads used fastp at Q25 and MiXCR and kept productive beta chains. Entries that share a CDR3 protein sequence are merged under the most common genes and DNA. These V and J calls derive from TCRdb rather than the authors' analysis. The sample table records under 20,000 distinct CDR3 sequences; roughly half of these occur just once. The top ten constitute around 30% of the sample.

On this clonotype itself: Its antigen is currently not known. There are no base qualities to consult, and no much larger clone falls within one base.

The meaning of the sample's treatment or condition label: roughly 10-day PBMC culture with coronavirus spike peptide pools or control peptides (ViraFEST assay). To expand antigen-specific T cells with peptide pools and then pick out the expanded clonotypes through TCR sequencing, the study relied on the ViraFEST assay. Positive SARS-CoV-2 PCR tests in the convalescent patients dated from March to December 2020, before Alpha, Beta and Delta variants emerged in the United States. Each well held two million PBMCs cultured with around 9 ug/ml peptide pools in IMDM containing 5% human AB serum and roughly 9.3 IU/ml IL-2. On days 3 and 7, half of the culture medium was replaced with fresh IL-2-containing medium. CD4+ T cells were isolated after roughly eleven days of culture through negative selection using the EasySep CD4+ T cell isolation kit. PBMCs were separated from whole blood using Ficoll-Paque Plus gradient centrifugation and then either used fresh or cryopreserved at -140C. Triplicate wells were generally used for each culture condition.

Sequenced material: cultured CD4+ T cells from blood, taken after SARS-CoV-2 vaccination. The sequence derives from a human donor with COVID-19.

The DNA is as follows: TGTGCCAGCAGCTTAGGCCAGGGGAGCAATTCACCCCTCCACTTT. This encodes CASSLGQGSNSPLHF. The chain joins TRBV7-6 to TRBJ1-6, with a weak D call of TRBD1 (6 bases match). V is shortened by 1 base, J by 7 bases, and the region joining them spans 11 bases. CDR1 and CDR2 are drawn from the germline V gene: SGHVS, FNYEAQ. Including the terminal cysteine and phenylalanine, the CDR3 comprises 15 residues. Just the 45-base CDR3 DNA is kept, in frame starting at base 1. The full variable domain, with segments outside the CDR3 supplied by the reference TRBV7-6 and TRBJ1-6 proteins, appears as GAGVSQSPRYKVTKRGQDVALRCDPISGHVSLYWYRQALGQGPEFLTYFNYEAQQDKSGLPNDRFSAERPEGSISTLTIQRTEQRDSAMYRCASSLGQGSNSPLHFGNGTRLTVT.